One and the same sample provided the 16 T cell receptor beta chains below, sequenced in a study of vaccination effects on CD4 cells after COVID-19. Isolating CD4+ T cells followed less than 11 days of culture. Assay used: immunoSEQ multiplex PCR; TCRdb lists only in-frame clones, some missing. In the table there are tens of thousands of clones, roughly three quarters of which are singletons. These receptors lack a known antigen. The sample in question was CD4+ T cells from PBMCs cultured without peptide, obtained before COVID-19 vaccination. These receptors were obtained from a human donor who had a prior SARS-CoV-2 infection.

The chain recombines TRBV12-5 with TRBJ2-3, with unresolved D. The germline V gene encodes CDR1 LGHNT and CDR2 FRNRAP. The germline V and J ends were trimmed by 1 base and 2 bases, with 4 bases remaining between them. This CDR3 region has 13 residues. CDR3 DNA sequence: TGTGCTAGTGGTTTGGACTACACAGATACGCAGTATTTT. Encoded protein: CASGLDYTDTQYF.

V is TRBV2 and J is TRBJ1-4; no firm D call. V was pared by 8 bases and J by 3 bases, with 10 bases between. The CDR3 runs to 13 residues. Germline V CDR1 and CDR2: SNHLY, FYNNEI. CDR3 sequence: CASSGYSNEKLFF. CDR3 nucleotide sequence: TGTGCCAGCTCGGGCTACTCTAATGAAAAACTGTTTTTT.

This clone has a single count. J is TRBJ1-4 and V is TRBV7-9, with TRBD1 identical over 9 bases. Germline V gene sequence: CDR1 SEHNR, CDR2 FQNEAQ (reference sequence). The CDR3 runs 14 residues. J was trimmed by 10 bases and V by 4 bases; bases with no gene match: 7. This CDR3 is CASSSRTGEGKLFF. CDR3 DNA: TGTGCCAGCAGCTCCAGGACAGGGGAGGGAAAACTGTTTTTT. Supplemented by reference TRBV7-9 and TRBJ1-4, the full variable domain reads DTGVSQNPRHKITKRGQNVTFRCDPISEHNRLYWYRQTLGQGPEFLTYFQNEAQLEKSRLLSDRFSAERPKGSFSTLEIQRTEQGDSAMYLCASSSRTGEGKLFFGSGTQLSVL.

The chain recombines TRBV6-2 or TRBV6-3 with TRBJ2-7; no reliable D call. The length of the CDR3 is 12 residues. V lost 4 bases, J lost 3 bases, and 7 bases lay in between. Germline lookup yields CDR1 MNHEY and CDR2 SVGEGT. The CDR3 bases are TGTGCCAGCAGTTGGGCAGGCTACGAGCAGTACTTC. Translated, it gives CASSWAGYEQYF.

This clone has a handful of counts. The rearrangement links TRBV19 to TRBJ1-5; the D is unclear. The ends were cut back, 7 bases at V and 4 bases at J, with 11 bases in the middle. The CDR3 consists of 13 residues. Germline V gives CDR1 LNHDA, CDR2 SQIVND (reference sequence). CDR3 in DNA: TGTGCCAGTAACGGCAGGAATAATCAGCCCCAGCATTTT. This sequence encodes CASNGRNNQPQHF.

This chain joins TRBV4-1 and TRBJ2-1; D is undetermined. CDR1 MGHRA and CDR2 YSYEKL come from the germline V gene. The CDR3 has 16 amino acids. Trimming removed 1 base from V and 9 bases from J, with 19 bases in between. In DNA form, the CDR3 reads TGCGCCAGCAGCCAAGTCGACATGGGCCTTTTTAGTGAGCAGTTCTTC. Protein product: CASSQVDMGLFSEQFF.

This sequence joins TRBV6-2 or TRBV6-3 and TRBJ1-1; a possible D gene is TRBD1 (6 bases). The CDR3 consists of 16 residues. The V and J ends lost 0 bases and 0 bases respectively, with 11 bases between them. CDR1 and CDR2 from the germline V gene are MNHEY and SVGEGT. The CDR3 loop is CASSYSTGDMNTEAFF. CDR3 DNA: TGTGCCAGCAGTTACTCGACAGGAGACATGAACACTGAAGCTTTCTTT.

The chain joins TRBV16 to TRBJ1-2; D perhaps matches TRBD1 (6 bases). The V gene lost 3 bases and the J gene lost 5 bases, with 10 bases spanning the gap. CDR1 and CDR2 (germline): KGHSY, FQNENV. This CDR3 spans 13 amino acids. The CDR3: CASSQGARYGYTF. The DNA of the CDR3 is TGTGCCAGCAGCCAGGGGGCCCGGTATGGCTACACCTTC.

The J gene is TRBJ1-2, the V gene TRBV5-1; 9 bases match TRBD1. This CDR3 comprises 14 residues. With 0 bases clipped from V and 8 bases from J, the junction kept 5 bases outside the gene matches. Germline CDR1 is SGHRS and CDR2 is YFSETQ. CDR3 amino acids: CASSLDRGRGGYTF. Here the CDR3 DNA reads TGCGCCAGCAGCTTGGACAGGGGGCGGGGAGGCTACACCTTC.

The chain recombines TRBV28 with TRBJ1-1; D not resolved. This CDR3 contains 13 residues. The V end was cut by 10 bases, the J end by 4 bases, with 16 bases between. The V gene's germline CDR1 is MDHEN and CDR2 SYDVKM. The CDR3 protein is CATTQEGFTEAFF. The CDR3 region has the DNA TGTGCCACCACCCAAGAAGGTTTCACTGAAGCTTTCTTT.

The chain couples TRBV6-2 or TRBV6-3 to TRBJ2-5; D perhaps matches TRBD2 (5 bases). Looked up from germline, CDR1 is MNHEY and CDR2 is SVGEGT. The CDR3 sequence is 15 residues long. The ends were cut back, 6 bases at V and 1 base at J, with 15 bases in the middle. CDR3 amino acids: CASSLSRTGQETQYF. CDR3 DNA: TGTGCCAGCAGCTTATCCCGGACTGGCCAAGAGACCCAGTACTTC.

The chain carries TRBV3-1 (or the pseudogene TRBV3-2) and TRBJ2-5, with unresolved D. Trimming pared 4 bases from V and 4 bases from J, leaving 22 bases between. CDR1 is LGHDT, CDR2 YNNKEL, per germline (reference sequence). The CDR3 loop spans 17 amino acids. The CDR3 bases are TGTGCCAGCAGCCCGATCCGGTGCAGGCCCAGAGTAGAGACCCAGTACTTC. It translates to CASSPIRCRPRVETQYF.

The CDR3 here is CASSLVAGRAISYEQYF. Written as DNA, the CDR3 is TGTGCCAGCAGCTTGGTGGCCGGGCGGGCGATATCCTACGAGCAGTACTTC. V is TRBV5-6 and J is TRBJ2-7; tentative D call: TRBD2 (5 bases). Germline CDR1 and CDR2: SGHDT and YYEEEE. V lost 0 bases and J 1 base, leaving 17 bases between the germline ends. The CDR3 is 17 amino acids.

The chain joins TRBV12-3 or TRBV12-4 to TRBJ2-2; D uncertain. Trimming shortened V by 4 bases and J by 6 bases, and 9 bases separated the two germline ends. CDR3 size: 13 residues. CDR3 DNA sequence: TGTGCCAGCAGTTACGGGTTTGCCGGGGAGCTGTTTTTT. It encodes CASSYGFAGELFF.

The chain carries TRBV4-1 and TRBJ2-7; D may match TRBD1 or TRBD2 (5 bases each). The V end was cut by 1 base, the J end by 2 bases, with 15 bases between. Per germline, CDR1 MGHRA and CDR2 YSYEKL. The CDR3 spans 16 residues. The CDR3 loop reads CASSQGSGRLTYEQYF. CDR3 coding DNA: TGCGCCAGCAGCCAAGGGTCGGGACGCCTCACCTACGAGCAGTACTTC.

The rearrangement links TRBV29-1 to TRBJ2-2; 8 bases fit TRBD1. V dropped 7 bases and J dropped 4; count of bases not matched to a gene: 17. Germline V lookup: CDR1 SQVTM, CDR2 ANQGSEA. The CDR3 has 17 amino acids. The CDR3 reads CSAANQGQGKGTGELFF. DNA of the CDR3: TGCAGCGCCGCCAATCAAGGACAGGGTAAAGGCACCGGGGAGCTGTTTTTT.